A single sample is the source of the 22 T cell receptor beta chains below, sequenced in a study of cytotoxic CD8 clonotypes in ibrutinib-treated CLL. Sequencing was performed with immunoSEQ multiplex PCR; in TCRdb, only in-frame clones are kept and a portion is missing. The sample lists roughly 200,000 clones, around 70% seen once, with approximately 5.9% in the top ten. The sequenced sample was PBMCs, obtained after 12 months of ibrutinib treatment. Receptors were obtained from a human donor with chronic lymphocytic leukemia.

The V call is TRBV28, the J call TRBJ1-4; TRBD1 might be the D (6 bases). The germline V and J ends were trimmed by 5 bases and 4 bases, with 20 bases remaining between them. CDR1 and CDR2 from the germline V gene are MDHEN and SYDVKM. The CDR3 totals 17 residues. CDR3 region: CASSQGGYGFGNEKLFF. The CDR3 coding sequence is TGTGCCAGCAGTCAAGGGGGTTACGGGTTTGGTAATGAAAAACTGTTTTTT.

The chain has TRBV6-5 and TRBJ2-1; D not resolved. The CDR3 spans 15 residues. Germline CDR1 is MNHEY and CDR2 is SVGAGI. The V end was cut by 0 bases, the J end by 6 bases, with 12 bases between. Written as DNA, the CDR3 is TGTGCCAGCAGTTACTCCTGGGGATCTGCCAATGAGCAGTTCTTC. Translation gives CASSYSWGSANEQFF.

This rearrangement joins TRBV7-9 to TRBJ2-3; TRBD2 aligns across 7 bases. The CDR3 spans 15 residues. Germline CDR1 SEHNR, CDR2 FQNEAQ (reference sequence). V lost 6 bases and J lost 3; bases outside the gene matches: 9. The CDR3 sequence is CASRAGSFGTDTQYF. The CDR3 DNA is TGTGCCAGCAGAGCGGGGTCTTTCGGAACAGATACGCAGTATTTT.

This sequence joins TRBV5-6 and TRBJ1-1; no reliable D call. V lost 8 bases to trimming and J lost 5 bases, with 13 bases between them. Per germline, CDR1 SGHDT and CDR2 YYEEEE. CDR3 size: 12 residues. CDR3 protein: CASGFERTEAFF. As DNA, the CDR3 is TGTGCCAGTGGGTTCGAGAGGACTGAAGCTTTCTTT.

The chain carries TRBV6-1 and TRBJ2-7, with TRBD1 as a possible D gene (5 bases). Trimming pared 5 bases from V and 0 bases from J, leaving 14 bases between. The CDR3 extends over 15 amino acids. Germline loops: CDR1 MNHNS, CDR2 SASEGT. CDR3: CASSLGPGISYEQYF. Written as DNA, the CDR3 is TGTGCCAGCAGTTTGGGTCCAGGGATCTCCTACGAGCAGTACTTC.

There are a few counts of this clone. This rearrangement joins TRBV28 to TRBJ2-1; possible D gene TRBD2, 6 bases. The V gene's germline CDR1 is MDHEN and CDR2 SYDVKM. The CDR3 has 16 residues. Deletions cut 6 bases from V and 3 bases from J, with 18 bases between. CDR3 residues: CASSSGGAANYNEQFF. For the CDR3, the DNA is TGTGCCAGCAGCAGCGGCGGGGCGGCCAACTACAATGAGCAGTTCTTC.

This clone was recorded once. This chain links TRBV19 with TRBJ2-2; 7 bases agree with TRBD1. CDR3 length: 16 amino acids. Germline CDR1 is LNHDA and CDR2 is SQIVND (reference sequence). J gave up 2 bases and V 6 bases, and 9 bases lay outside the gene matches. CDR3 nucleotides: TGTGCCAGTAGACCGACCGGGACAGCTAACACCGGGGAGCTGTTTTTT. It translates to CASRPTGTANTGELFF.

The V gene is TRBV4-3, the J gene TRBJ2-7; 8 positions match TRBD2. Germline loops: CDR1 LGHNA, CDR2 YSLEER. V lost 4 bases, J lost 5 bases, and 13 bases stayed unmatched. CDR3 length: 16 residues. CDR3 sequence: CASSLSRGSGSHEQYF. In DNA form, the CDR3 reads TGCGCCAGCAGCCTTAGCCGCGGGAGCGGGAGCCACGAGCAGTACTTC.

This clone occurred once. V usage is TRBV4-1 and J usage is TRBJ1-2; 7 positions agree with TRBD1. Germline V lookup: CDR1 MGHRA, CDR2 YSYEKL. V lost 3 bases and J lost 4; bases outside the gene matches: 8. The CDR3 contains 15 residues. The DNA for the CDR3 is TGCGCCAGCAGCCATTTGACAGGGAGCTCCTATGGCTACACCTTC. Residues: CASSHLTGSSYGYTF.

The chain uses TRBV18 and TRBJ1-1, with a weak D call TRBD1 (6 bases). The CDR3 totals 14 residues. The V gene's germline CDR1 is KGHSH and CDR2 LQKENI. V lost 5 bases and J lost 1, with 11 bases in between. CDR3 sequence: CASSSQGPNTEAFF. The CDR3 region has the DNA TGTGCCAGCTCATCCCAGGGGCCGAACACTGAAGCTTTCTTT.

V is TRBV5-6 and J is TRBJ2-1, with D tentatively TRBD1 or TRBD2 (5 bases each). From germline, CDR1 is SGHDT and CDR2 YYEEEE. CDR3 size: 12 residues. V gave up 4 bases and J gave up 15 bases, with 17 bases separating them. CDR3 bases: TGTGCCAGCAGCCCCGGGACCCGTGGGCCGTTCTTC. Its protein is CASSPGTRGPFF.

In its sample, this clone was seen once. The CDR3 spells CAIRRRLNTEAFF. The CDR3 nucleotides are TGTGCCATTCGACGACGGTTGAACACTGAAGCTTTCTTT. The chain has TRBV6-6 and TRBJ1-1; no reliable D call. The CDR3 runs 13 residues. CDR1 is MNHNY and CDR2 is SVGAGI in the germline V gene (reference sequence). V dropped 10 bases and J dropped 0 bases, with 12 bases sitting between them.

The chain carries TRBV6-1 and TRBJ1-5; D might be TRBD1 (5 bases). V was trimmed by 7 bases and J by 1 base, leaving 14 bases between them. Germline V gene data show CDR1 as MNHNS and CDR2 as SASEGT. CDR3 length equals 15 residues. The CDR3 region is CASTRQGRSNQPQHF. Here the CDR3 DNA reads TGTGCCAGCACGAGGCAGGGAAGAAGCAATCAGCCCCAGCATTTT.

The rearrangement joins TRBV27 to TRBJ1-6; the match to TRBD1 covers 7 bases. The germline V gene encodes CDR1 MNHEY and CDR2 SMNVEV (reference sequence). The CDR3 loop spans 14 amino acids. The V segment lost 3 bases and the J segment 10 bases; nucleotides outside the gene matches: 6. In nucleotides, the CDR3 is TGTGCCAGCAGTTTCTGGACAGGTGGGTCACCCCTCCACTTT. Translation gives CASSFWTGGSPLHF.

The chain employs TRBV2 and TRBJ2-1; 14 bases align to TRBD2. This CDR3 has 14 amino acids. The V segment lost 6 bases and the J segment 10 bases; nucleotides outside the gene matches: 5. Germline V gives CDR1 SNHLY, CDR2 FYNNEI. CDR3 region: CASRPRTSGGEQFF. In DNA, the CDR3 is TGTGCCAGCAGACCAAGGACTAGCGGGGGGGAGCAGTTCTTC.

This clone has just a few counts. The rearrangement links TRBV9 to TRBJ2-7; D uncertain. The V end was cut by 4 bases, the J end by 6 bases, with 11 bases between. CDR3 length: 12 amino acids. CDR1 SGDLS and CDR2 YYNGEE come from the germline V gene. The CDR3 protein is CASSRPLFEQYF. The CDR3 region has the DNA TGTGCCAGCAGCCGGCCTCTATTCGAGCAGTACTTC.

The genes are TRBV7-6 and TRBJ2-1, with D possibly matching TRBD1 (6 bases). The CDR3 loop spans 15 amino acids. Trimming removed 2 bases at V and 1 base at J, with 9 bases between. Germline CDR1 and CDR2: SGHVS and FNYEAQ. Here the CDR3 DNA reads TGTGCCAGCAGCTTACTAGGGGGATCCTACAATGAGCAGTTCTTC. This encodes CASSLLGGSYNEQFF.

This chain connects TRBV6-5 to TRBJ2-1; 10 bases align to TRBD1. The CDR3 contains 15 residues. J was trimmed by 7 bases and V by 2 bases; bases with no gene match: 5. CDR1 and CDR2 (germline): MNHEY, SVGAGI. CDR3 loop: CASSYMGQGLNEQFF. For the CDR3, the DNA is TGTGCCAGCAGTTACATGGGACAGGGGTTGAATGAGCAGTTCTTC.

This chain connects TRBV27 to TRBJ1-3; 8 bases fit TRBD1. The CDR3 contains 15 residues. J was trimmed by 0 bases and V by 8 bases; bases with no gene match: 6. Per germline, CDR1 MNHEY and CDR2 SMNVEV (reference sequence). CDR3 protein: CASQRDRSSGNTIYF. The CDR3 bases are TGTGCCAGCCAAAGGGACAGGAGCTCTGGAAACACCATATATTTT.

This clone was detected only once. The chain employs TRBV5-1 and TRBJ2-3, with TRBD2 matching over 11 bases. This CDR3 contains 19 residues. The J segment lost 3 bases and the V segment lost 0 bases, leaving 12 bases of the junction unmatched. Germline CDR1 SGHRS, CDR2 YFSETQ. CDR3 loop: CASSLVSGGAVALTDTQYF. CDR3 DNA sequence: TGCGCCAGCAGCTTGGTTAGCGGGGGGGCCGTTGCCCTTACAGATACGCAGTATTTT.

A single count supports this clone. The chain employs TRBV29-1 and TRBJ2-2; no reliable D call. Looked up from germline, CDR1 is SQVTM and CDR2 is ANQGSEA. CDR3 length: 12 amino acids. V shed 4 bases and J shed 3 bases, with 6 bases lying between them. The DNA of the CDR3 is TGCAGCGTTGTTGGGGACACCGGGGAGCTGTTTTTT. Protein: CSVVGDTGELFF.

The chain couples TRBV2 to TRBJ1-4, with a possible D match to TRBD1 (6 bases). Germline CDR1 is SNHLY and CDR2 is FYNNEI. The CDR3 is 16 amino acids. V gave up 7 bases and J gave up 5 bases, with 20 bases separating them. CDR3 sequence (DNA): TGTGCCAGCACCGGACAGACAGGCGCACGGAATGAAAAACTGTTTTTT. The encoded protein is CASTGQTGARNEKLFF.